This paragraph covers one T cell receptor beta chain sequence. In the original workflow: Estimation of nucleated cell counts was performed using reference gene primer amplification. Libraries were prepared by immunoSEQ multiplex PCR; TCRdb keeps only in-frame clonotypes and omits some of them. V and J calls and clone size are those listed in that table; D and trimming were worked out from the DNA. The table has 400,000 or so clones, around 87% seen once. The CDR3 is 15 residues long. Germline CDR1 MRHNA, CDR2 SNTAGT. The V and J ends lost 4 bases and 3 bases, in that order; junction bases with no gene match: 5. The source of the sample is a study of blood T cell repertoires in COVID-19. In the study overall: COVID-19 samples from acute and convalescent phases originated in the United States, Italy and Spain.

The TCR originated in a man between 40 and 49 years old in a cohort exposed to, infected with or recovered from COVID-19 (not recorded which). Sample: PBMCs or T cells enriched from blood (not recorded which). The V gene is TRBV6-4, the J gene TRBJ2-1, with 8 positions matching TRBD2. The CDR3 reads CASSALADNYNEQFF. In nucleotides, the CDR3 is TGTGCCAGCAGTGCACTAGCGGATAACTACAATGAGCAGTTCTTC.